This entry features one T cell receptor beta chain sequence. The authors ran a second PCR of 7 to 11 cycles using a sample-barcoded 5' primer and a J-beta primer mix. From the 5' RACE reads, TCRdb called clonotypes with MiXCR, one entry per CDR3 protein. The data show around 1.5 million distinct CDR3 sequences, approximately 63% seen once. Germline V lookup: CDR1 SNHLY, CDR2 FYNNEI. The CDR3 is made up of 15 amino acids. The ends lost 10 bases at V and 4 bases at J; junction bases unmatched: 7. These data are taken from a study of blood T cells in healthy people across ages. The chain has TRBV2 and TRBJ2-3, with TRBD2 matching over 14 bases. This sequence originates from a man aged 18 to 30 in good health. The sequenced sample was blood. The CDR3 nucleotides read TGTGCCAACGTCGGGACTAGCGGGAGTTCAGATACGCAGTATTTT. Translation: CANVGTSGSSDTQYF.